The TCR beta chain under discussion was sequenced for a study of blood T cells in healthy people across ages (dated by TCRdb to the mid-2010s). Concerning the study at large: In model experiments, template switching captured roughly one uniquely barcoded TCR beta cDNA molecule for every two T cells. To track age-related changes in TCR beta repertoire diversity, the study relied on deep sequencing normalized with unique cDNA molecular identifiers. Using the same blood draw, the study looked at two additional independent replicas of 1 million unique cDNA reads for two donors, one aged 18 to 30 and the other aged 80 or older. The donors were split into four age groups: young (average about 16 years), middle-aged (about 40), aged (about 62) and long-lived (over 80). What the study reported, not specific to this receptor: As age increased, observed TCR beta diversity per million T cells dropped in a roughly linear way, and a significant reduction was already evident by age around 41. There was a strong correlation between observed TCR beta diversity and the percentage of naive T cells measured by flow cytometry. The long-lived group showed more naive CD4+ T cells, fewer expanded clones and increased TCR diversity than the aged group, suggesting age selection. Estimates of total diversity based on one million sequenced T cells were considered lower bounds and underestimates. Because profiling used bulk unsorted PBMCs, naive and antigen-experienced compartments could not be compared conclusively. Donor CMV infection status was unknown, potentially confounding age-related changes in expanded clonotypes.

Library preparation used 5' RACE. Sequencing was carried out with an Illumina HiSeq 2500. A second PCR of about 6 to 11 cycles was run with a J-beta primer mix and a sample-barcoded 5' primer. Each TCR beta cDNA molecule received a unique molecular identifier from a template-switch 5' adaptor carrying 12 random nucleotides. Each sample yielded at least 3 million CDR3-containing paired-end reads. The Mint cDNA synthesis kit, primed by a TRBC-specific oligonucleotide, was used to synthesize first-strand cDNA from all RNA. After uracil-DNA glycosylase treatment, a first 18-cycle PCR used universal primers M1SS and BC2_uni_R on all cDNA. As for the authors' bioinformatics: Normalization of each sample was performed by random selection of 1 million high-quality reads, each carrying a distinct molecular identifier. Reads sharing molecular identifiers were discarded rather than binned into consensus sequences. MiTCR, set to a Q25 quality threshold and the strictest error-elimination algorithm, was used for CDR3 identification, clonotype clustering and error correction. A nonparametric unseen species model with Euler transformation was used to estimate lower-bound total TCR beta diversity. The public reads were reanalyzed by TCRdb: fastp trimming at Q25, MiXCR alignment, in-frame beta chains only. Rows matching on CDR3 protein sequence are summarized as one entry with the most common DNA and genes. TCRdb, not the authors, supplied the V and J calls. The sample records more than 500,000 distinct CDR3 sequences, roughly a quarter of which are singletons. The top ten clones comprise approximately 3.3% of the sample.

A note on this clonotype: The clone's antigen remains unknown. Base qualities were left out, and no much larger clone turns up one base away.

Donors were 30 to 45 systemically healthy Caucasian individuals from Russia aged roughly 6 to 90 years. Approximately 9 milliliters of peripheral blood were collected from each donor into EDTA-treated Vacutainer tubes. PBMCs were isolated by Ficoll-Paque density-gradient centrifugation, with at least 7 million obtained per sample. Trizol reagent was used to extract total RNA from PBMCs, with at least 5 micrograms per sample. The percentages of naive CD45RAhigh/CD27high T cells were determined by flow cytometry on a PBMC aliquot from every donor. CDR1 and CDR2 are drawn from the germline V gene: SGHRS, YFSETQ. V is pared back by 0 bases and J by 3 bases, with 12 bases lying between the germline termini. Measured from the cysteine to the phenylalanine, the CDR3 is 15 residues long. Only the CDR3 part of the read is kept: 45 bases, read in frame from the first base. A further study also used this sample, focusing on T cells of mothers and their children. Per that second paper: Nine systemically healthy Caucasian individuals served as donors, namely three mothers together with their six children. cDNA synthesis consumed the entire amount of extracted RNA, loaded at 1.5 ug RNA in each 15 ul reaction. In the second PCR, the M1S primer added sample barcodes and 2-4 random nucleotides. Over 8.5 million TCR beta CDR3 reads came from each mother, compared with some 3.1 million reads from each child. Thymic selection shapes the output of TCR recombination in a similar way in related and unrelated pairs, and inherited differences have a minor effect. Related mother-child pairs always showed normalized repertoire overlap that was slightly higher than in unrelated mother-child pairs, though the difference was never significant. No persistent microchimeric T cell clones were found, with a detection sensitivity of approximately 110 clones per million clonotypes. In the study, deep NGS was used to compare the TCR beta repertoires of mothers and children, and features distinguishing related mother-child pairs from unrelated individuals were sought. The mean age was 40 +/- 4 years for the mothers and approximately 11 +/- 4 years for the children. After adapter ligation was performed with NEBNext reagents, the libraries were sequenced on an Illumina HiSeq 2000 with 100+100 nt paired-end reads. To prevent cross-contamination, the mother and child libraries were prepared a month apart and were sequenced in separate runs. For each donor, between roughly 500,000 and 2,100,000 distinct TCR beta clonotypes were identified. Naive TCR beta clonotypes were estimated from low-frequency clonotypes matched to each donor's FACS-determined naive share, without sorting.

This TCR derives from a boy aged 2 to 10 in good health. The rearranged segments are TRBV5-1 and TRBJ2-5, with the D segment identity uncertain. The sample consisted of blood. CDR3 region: CASSLARRMEETQYF. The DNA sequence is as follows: TGCGCCAGCAGCTTGGCGAGAAGGATGGAAGAGACCCAGTACTTC.